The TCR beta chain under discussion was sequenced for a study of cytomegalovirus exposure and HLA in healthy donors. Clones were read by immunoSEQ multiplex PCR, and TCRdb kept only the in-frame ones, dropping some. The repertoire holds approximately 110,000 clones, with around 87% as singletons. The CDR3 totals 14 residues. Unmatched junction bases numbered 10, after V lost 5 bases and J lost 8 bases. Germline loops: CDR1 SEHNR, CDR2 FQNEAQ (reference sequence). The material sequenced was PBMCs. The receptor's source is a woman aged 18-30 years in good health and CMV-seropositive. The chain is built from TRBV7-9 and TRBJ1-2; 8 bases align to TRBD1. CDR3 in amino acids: CASSPPGQVGGYTF. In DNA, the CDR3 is TGTGCCAGCAGCCCGCCGGGACAGGTGGGCGGCTACACCTTC.